A selection of T cell receptor beta chains follows, all from one sample in a study of shared clonotypes between healthy human individuals. Generated by immunoSEQ multiplex PCR, the TCRdb table keeps only in-frame clones and is missing some. In the table there are fewer than 700,000 clones, 85% to 95% of which are singletons. The sample consisted of naive CD8+ T cells sorted from blood. These receptors were collected from a woman in her twenties or thirties in good health. The conserved cysteine and the conserved F or W are not part of the CDR3 here. Rows may omit the clone size; those that give it use once, few, many or a size class.

TRBV11-2	TRBJ2-7	-	ASSSQGNSKSEQY
TRBV13	TRBJ2-7	-	ASSSGRGYEQY
TRBV7-9	TRBJ1-1	-	ASSLLSRTSEAF
TRBV7-2	TRBJ2-7	-	ASSLGVFRLGNEQY
TRBV7-9	TRBJ1-5	-	ASSLGAGNQPQH
TRBV5-4	TRBJ2-7	once	ASSIPGQGADEQY
TRBV7-9	TRBJ1-3	once	ASSLMGGGNTIY
TRBV28	TRBJ2-6	-	ASSFTPDSSGANVLT
TRBV28	TRBJ2-7	-	ASSLQGQGVEQY
TRBV19	-	once	ASSMGSEQY
TRBV4-2	TRBJ2-7	-	ASSPWLHYYEQY
TRBV30	TRBJ2-7	-	AWSRGVYEQY
TRBV28	TRBJ1-5	once	ASYQSEGPLEPQH
TRBV6-1	TRBJ2-2	-	ASSEEVVSGELF
TRBV5-1	TRBJ2-7	-	ASSPGVLDGYEQY
TRBV7-9	TRBJ2-4	-	ASSLASKNIQY
TRBV12-5	TRBJ2-7	-	ASGLPRIPGSYEQY
TRBV5-4	TRBJ2-4	-	ASSPQGAKNIQY
TRBV28	TRBJ2-5	-	ASTSRGGETQY
TRBV19	TRBJ2-7	-	ASSERATSYEQY
TRBV30	TRBJ2-5	-	AWSVGFSGIQETQY
TRBV5-3	TRBJ2-7	once	ASAPQGAGYEQY
TRBV27	TRBJ1-4	-	ASSLGTGGRKLF
TRBV27	TRBJ2-6	-	ASRSGANVLT